The text below deals with one T cell receptor (beta chain). Participant age was roughly 18 to 95 years, and participants resided in fewer than 30 US areas. Cohorts were determined from participant-reported clinical history. Unmatched junction bases numbered 1, after V lost 4 bases and J lost 3 bases. This CDR3 has 14 amino acids. CDR1 is LNHDA, CDR2 SQIVND, per germline (reference sequence). These data are taken from a study of blood T cell repertoires in COVID-19. In the original analysis: Reference gene primer amplification yielded estimated nucleated cell counts. The method was immunoSEQ multiplex PCR; TCRdb's version includes in-frame clones alone and lacks a portion of them. That table furnishes V, J and clone size, whereas the DNA furnished D and trimming. The data contain a few hundred thousand clones, approximately 80% of them seen just once; the ten biggest clones take up 5%.

The chain couples TRBV19 to TRBJ2-1, with 9 nucleotides matching TRBD2. The receptor was derived from a middle-aged man who had been exposed to COVID-19. Sequencing used PBMCs or T cells enriched from blood (not recorded which). In DNA, the CDR3 is TGTGCCAGTAGTACGACTAGCGGCTACAATGAGCAGTTCTTC. Translating gives CASSTTSGYNEQFF.